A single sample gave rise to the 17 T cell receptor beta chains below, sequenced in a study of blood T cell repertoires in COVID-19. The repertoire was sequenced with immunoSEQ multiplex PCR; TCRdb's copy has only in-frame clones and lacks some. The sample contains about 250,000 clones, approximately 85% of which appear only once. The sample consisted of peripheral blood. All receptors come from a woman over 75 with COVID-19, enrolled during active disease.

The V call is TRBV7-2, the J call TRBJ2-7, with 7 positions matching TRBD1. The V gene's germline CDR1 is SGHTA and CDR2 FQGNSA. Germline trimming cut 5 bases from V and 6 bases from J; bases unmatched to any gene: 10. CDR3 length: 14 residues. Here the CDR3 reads CASSQMTGTREQYF. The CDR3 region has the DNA TGTGCCAGCAGCCAGATGACAGGGACGCGCGAGCAGTACTTC.

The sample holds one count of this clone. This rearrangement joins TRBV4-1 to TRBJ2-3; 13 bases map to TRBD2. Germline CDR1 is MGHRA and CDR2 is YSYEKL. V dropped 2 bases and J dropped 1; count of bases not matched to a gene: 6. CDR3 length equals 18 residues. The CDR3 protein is CASSQLGTSGVGTDTQYF. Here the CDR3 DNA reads TGCGCCAGCAGCCAACTCGGGACTAGCGGGGTAGGCACAGATACGCAGTATTTT.

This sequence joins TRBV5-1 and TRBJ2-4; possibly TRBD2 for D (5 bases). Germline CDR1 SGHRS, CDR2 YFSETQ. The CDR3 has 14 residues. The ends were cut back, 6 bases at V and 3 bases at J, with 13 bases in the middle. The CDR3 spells CASNPGGDKNIQYF. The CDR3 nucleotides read TGCGCCAGCAACCCCGGAGGAGACAAAAACATTCAGTACTTC.

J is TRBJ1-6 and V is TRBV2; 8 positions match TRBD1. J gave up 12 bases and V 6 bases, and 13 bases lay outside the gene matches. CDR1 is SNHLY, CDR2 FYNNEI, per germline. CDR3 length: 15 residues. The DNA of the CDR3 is TGTGCCAGCAGCCTTTCGGCAGGGGGCGAAAAACCCCTCCACTTT. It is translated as CASSLSAGGEKPLHF.

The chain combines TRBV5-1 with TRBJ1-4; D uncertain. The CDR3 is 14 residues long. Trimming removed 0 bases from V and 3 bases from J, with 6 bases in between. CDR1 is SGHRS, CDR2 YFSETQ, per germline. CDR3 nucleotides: TGCGCCAGCAGCTTGGGGGGAGCTAATGAAAAACTGTTTTTT. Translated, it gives CASSLGGANEKLFF.

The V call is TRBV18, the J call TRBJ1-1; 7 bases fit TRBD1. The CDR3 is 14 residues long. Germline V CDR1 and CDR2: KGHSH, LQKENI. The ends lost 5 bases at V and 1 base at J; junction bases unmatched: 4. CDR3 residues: CASSIQGTNTEAFF. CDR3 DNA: TGTGCCAGCTCAATACAGGGGACGAACACTGAAGCTTTCTTT.

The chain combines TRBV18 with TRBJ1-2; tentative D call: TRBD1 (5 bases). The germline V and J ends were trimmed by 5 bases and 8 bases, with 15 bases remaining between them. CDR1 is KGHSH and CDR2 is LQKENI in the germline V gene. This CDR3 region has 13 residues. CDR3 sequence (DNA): TGTGCCAGCTCATACGACAGCGACGACGGCTACACCTTC. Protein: CASSYDSDDGYTF. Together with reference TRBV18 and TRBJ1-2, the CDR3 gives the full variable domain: NAGVMQNPRHLVRRRGQEARLRCSPMKGHSHVYWYRQLPEEGLKFMVYLQKENIIDESGMPKERFSAEFPKEGPSILRIQQVVRGDSAAYFCASSYDSDDGYTFGSGTRLTVV.

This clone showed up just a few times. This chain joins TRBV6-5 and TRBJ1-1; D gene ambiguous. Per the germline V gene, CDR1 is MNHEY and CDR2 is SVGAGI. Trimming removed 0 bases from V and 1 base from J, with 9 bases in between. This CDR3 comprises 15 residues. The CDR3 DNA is TGTGCCAGCAGTTACTCTCGCGAGCCGAACACTGAAGCTTTCTTT. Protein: CASSYSREPNTEAFF.

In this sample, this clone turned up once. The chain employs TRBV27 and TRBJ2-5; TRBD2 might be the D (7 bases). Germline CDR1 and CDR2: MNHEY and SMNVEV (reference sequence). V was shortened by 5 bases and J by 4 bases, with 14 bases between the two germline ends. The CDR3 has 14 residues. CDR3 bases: TGTGCCAGCAGTAAGGGGGGGGAGCCAGAGACCCAGTACTTC. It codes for CASSKGGEPETQYF.

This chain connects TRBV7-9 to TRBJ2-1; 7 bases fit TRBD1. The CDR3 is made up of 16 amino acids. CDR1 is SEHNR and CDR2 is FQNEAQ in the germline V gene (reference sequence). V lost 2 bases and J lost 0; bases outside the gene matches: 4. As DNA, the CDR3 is TGTGCCAGCAGCTTAATCGGGGACAGCTCCTACAATGAGCAGTTCTTC. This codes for CASSLIGDSSYNEQFF.

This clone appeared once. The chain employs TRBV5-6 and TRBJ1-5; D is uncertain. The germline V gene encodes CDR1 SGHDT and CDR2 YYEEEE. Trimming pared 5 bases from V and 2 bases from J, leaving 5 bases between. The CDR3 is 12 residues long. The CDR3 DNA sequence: TGTGCCAGCAGTCAGGGCAATCAGCCCCAGCATTTT. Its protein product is CASSQGNQPQHF.

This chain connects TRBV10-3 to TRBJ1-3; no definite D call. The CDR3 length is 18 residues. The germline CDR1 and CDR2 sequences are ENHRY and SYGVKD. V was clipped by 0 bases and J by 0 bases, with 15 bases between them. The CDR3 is CAISESVTYLNSGNTIYF. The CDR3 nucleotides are TGTGCCATCAGTGAGTCTGTGACTTATTTAAACTCTGGAAACACCATATATTTT.

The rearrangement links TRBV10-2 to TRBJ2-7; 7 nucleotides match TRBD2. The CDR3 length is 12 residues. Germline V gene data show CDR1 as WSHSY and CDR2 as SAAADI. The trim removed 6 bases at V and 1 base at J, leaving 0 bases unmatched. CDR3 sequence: CASRGGSYEQYV. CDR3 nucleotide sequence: TGCGCCAGCAGGGGGGGGTCCTACGAGCAGTACGTC.

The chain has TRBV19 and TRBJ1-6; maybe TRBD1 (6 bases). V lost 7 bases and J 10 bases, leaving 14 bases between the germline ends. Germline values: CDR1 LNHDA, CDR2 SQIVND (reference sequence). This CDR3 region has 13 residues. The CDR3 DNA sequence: TGTGCCAGTACCGAATCACAGGGATCACCCCTCCACTTT. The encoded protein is CASTESQGSPLHF.

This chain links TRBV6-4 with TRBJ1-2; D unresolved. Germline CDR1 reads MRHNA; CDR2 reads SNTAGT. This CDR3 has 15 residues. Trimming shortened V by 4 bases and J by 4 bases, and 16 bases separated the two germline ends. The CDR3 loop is CASSAAPGSSYGYTF. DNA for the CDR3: TGTGCCAGCAGTGCCGCCCCCGGGTCCTCCTATGGCTACACCTTC.

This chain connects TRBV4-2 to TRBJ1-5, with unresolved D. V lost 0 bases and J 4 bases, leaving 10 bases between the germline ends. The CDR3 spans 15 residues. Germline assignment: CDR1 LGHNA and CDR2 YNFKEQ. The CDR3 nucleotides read TGTGCCAGCAGCCAAGATCGGCAGACTAATCAGCCCCAGCATTTT. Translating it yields CASSQDRQTNQPQHF.

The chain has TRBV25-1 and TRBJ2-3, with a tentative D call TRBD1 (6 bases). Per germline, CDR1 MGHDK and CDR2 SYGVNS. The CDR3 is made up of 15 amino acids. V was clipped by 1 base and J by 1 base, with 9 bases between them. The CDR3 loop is CASSELSGGTDTQYF. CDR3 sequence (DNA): TGTGCCAGCAGTGAATTGTCAGGGGGCACAGATACGCAGTATTTT.